This T cell receptor beta chain appears in the sequencing data of a study of OX40 agonist ivuxolimab in advanced cancers. CDR3 length: 16 residues. Per the germline V gene, CDR1 is SGHRS and CDR2 is YFSETQ. The V and J ends lost 4 bases and 4 bases respectively, with 20 bases between them. Repertoires were generated with immunoSEQ multiplex PCR, while TCRdb's copy carries only in-frame clones and drops some. This sample has some 70,000 clones, with under 95% found just once. The chain is built from TRBV5-1 and TRBJ2-5; D is tentatively TRBD1 or TRBD2 (5 bases each). The sample in question was CD4+ or CD8+ T cells sorted from blood, obtained in a trial of the OX40 agonist ivuxolimab. The TCR sequence derives from an adult with an advanced solid tumor such as melanoma, head and neck, liver or kidney cancer. The CDR3 spells CASSNSNTGTGETQYF. The DNA of the CDR3 is TGCGCCAGCAGCAACTCAAACACCGGGACCGGAGAGACCCAGTACTTC.